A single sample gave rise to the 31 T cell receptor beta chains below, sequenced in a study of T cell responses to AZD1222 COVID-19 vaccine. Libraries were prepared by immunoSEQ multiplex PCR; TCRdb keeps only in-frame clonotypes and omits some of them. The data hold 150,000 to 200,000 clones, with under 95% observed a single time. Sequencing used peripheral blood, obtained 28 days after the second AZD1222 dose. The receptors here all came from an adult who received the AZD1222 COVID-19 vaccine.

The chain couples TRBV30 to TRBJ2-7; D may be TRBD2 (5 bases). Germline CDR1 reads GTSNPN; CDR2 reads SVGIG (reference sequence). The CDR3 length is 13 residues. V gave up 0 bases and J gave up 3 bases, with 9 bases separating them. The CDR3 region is CAWSVGGLYEQYF. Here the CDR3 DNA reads TGTGCCTGGAGTGTAGGCGGGCTCTACGAGCAGTACTTC.

The CDR3 loop reads CATYGQERYEQYF. As DNA, the CDR3 is TGTGCCACCTATGGACAGGAACGATACGAGCAGTACTTC. The chain has TRBV2 and TRBJ2-7; 7 positions agree with TRBD1. The germline V gene has CDR1 SNHLY and CDR2 FYNNEI. The CDR3 sequence is 13 residues long. Unmatched junction bases numbered 10, after V lost 10 bases and J lost 4 bases.

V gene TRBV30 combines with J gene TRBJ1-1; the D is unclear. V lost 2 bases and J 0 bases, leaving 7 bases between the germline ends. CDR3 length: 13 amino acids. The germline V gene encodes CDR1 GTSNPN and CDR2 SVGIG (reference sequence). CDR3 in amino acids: CAWSSVMNTEAFF. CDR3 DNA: TGTGCCTGGAGTTCAGTTATGAACACTGAAGCTTTCTTT.

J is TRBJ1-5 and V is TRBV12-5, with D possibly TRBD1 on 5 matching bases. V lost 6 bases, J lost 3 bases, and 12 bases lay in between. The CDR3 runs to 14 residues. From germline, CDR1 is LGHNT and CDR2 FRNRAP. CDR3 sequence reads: CASGPGTYNQPQHF. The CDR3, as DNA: TGTGCTAGTGGACCTGGGACGTACAATCAGCCCCAGCATTTT.

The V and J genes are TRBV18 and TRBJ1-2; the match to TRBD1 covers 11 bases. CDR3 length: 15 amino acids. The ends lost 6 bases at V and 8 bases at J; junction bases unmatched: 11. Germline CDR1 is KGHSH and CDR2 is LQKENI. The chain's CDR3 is CASSVDVRTGGGYTF. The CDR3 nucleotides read TGTGCCAGCTCCGTCGATGTCCGGACAGGGGGCGGCTACACCTTC.

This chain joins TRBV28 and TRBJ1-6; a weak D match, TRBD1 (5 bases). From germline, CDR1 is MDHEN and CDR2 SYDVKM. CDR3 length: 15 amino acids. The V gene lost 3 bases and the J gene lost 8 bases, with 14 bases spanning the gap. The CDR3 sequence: CASSLQGPSHSPLHF. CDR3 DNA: TGTGCCAGCAGTTTGCAGGGCCCTTCGCATTCACCCCTCCACTTT.

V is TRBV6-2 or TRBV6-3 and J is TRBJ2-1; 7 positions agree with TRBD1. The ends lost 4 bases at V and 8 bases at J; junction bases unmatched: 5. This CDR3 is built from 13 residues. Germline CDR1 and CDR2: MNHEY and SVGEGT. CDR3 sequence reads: CASSFYRGYEQFF. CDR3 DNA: TGTGCCAGCAGTTTCTACAGGGGCTATGAGCAGTTCTTC.

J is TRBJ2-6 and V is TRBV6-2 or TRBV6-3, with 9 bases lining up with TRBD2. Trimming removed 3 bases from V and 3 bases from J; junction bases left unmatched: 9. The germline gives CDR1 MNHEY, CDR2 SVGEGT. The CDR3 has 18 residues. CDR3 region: CASSYPTSGRRGANVLTF. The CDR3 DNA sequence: TGTGCCAGCAGTTATCCGACCAGCGGGAGGCGTGGGGCCAACGTCCTGACTTTC.

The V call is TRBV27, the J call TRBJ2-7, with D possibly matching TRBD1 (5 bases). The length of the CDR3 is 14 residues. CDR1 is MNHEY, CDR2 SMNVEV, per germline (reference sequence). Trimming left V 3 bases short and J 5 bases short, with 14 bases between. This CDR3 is CASSLVAGYHEQYF. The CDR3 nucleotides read TGTGCCAGCAGTTTGGTGGCAGGGTACCACGAGCAGTACTTC.

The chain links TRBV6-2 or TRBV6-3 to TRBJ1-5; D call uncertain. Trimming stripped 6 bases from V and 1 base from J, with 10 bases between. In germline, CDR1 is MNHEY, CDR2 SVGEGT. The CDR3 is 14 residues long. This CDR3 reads CASSPPPSNQPQHF. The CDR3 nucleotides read TGTGCCAGCAGCCCCCCTCCCAGCAATCAGCCCCAGCATTTT.

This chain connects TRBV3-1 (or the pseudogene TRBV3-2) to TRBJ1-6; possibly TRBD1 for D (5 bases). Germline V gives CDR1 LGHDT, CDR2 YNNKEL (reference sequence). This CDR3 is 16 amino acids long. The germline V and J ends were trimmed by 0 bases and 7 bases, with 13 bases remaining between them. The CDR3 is CASSQEGPGGNSPLHF. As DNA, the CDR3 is TGTGCCAGCAGCCAAGAGGGACCGGGTGGGAATTCACCCCTCCACTTT.

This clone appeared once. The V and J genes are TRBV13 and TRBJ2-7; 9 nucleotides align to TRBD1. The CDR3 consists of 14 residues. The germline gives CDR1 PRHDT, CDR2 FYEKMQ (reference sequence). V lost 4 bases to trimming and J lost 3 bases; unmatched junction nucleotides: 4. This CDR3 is CASSSRDRDYEQYF. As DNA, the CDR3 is TGTGCCAGCAGCTCCCGGGACAGGGACTACGAGCAGTACTTC. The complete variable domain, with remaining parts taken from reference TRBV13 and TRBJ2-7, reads AAGVIQSPRHLIKEKRETATLKCYPIPRHDTVYWYQQGPGQDPQFLISFYEKMQSDKGSIPDRFSAQQFSDYHSELNMSSLELGDSALYFCASSSRDRDYEQYFGPGTRLTVT.

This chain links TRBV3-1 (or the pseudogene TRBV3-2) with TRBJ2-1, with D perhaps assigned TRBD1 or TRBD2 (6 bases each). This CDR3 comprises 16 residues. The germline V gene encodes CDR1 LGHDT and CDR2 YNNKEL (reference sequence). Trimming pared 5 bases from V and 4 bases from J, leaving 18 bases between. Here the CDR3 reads CASSTAGGGTYNEQFF. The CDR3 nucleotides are TGTGCCAGCAGCACAGCAGGAGGGGGAACGTACAATGAGCAGTTCTTC.

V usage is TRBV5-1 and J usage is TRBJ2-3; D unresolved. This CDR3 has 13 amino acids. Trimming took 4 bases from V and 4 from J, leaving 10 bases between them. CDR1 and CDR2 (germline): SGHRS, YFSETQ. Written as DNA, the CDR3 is TGCGCCAGCAGCATAGACCGGGCAGATACGCAGTATTTT. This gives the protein CASSIDRADTQYF.

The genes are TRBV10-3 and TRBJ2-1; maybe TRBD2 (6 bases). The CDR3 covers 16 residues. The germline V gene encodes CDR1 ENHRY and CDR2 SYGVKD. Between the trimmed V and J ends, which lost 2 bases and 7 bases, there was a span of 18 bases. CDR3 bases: TGTGCCATCAGTGAGGGTGCCGGAGGGCTGCGGAATGAGCAGTTCTTC. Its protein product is CAISEGAGGLRNEQFF.

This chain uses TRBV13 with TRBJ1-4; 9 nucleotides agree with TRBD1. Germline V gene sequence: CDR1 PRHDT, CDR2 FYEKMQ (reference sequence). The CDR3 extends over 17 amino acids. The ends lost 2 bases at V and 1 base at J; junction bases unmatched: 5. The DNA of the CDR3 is TGTGCCAGCAGCTTACAGGGACAGGGAAGAACTAATGAAAAACTGTTTTTT. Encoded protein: CASSLQGQGRTNEKLFF.

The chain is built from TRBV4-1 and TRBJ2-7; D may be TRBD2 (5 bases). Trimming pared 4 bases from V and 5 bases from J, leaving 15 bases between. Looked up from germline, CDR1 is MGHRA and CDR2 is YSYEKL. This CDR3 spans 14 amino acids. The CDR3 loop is CASSPIIALDEQYF. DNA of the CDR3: TGCGCCAGCAGCCCTATAATTGCACTAGACGAGCAGTACTTC.

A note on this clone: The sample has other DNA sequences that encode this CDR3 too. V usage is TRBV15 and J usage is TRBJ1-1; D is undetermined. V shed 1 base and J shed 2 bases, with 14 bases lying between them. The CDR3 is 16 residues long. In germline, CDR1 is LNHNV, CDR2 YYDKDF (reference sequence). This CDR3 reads CATSRGGAGLNTEAFF. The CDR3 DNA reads TGTGCCACCAGCAGAGGAGGCGCGGGCCTAAACACTGAAGCTTTCTTT.

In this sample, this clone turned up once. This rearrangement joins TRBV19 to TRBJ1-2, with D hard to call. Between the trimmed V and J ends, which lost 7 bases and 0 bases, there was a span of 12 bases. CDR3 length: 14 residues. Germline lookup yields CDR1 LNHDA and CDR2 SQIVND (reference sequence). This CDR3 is CASNMNLANYGYTF. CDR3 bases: TGTGCCAGTAATATGAACTTAGCTAACTATGGCTACACCTTC.

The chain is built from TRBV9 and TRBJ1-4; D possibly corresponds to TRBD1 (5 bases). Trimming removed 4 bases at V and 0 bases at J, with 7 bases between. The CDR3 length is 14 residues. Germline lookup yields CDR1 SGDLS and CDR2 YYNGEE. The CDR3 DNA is TGTGCCAGCAGCAAGACAGCAACTAATGAAAAACTGTTTTTT. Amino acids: CASSKTATNEKLFF.

The CDR3 reads CASRRQANEKLFF. The CDR3 coding sequence is TGTGCCAGCAGAAGGCAGGCTAATGAAAAACTGTTTTTT. The chain couples TRBV5-6 to TRBJ1-4; D is unresolved. Between the trimmed V and J ends, which lost 5 bases and 3 bases, there was a span of 8 bases. CDR1 is SGHDT, CDR2 YYEEEE, per germline. This CDR3 has 13 amino acids.

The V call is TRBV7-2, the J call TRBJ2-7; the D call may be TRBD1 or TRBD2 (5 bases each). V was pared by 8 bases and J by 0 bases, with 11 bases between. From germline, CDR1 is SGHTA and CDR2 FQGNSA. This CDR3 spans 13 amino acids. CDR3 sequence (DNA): TGTGCCAGCGGGGCGGGCAACTCCTACGAGCAGTACTTC. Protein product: CASGAGNSYEQYF.

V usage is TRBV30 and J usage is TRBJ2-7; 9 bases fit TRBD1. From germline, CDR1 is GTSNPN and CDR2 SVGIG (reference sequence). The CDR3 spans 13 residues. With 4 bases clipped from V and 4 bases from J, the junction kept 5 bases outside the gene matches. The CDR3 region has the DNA TGTGCCTGGAATGGACAGGGGAGGTACGAGCAGTACTTC. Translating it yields CAWNGQGRYEQYF.

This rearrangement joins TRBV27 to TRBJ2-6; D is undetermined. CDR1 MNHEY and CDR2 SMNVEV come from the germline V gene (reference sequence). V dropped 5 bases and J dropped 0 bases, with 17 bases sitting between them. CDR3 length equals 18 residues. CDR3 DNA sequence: TGTGCCAGCAGTGCCTCGTGGTCGTACCTCTCTGGGGCCAACGTCCTGACTTTC. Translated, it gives CASSASWSYLSGANVLTF.

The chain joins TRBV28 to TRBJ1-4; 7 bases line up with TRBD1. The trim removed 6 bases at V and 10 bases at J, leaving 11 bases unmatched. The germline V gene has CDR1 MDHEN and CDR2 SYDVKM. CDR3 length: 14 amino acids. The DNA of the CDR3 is TGTGCCAGCAGCCTCCCAGGGGGGTCAGGAAAACTGTTTTTT. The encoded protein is CASSLPGGSGKLFF.

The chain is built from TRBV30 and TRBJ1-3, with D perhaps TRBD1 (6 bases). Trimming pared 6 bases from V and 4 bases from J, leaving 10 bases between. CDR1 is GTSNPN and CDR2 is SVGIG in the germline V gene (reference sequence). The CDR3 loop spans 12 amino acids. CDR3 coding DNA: TGTGCCTGTAACAGGGCCGGAAACACCATATATTTT. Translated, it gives CACNRAGNTIYF.

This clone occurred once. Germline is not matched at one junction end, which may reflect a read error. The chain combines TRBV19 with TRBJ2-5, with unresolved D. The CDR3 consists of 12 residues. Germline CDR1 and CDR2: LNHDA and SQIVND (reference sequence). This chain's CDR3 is CASSIGQETQYF. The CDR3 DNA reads TGTGCCAGTAGCATAGGGCAGGAGACCCAGTACTTC.

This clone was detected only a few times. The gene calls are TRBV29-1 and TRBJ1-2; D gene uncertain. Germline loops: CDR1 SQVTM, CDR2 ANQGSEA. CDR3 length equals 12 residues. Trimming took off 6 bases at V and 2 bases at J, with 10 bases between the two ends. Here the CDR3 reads CSVPDLNYGYTF. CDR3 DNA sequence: TGCAGCGTACCGGACCTAAACTATGGCTACACCTTC.

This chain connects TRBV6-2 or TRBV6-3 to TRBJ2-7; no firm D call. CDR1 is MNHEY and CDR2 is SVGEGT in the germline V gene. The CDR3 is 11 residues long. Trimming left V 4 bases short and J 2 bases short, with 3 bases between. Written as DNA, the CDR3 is TGTGCCAGCAGTTCCGCCTACGAGCAGTACTTC. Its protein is CASSSAYEQYF.

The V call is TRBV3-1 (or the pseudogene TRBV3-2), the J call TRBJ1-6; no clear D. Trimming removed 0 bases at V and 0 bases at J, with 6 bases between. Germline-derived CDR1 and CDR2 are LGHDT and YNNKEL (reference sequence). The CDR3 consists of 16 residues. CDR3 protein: CASSQDGSSYNSPLHF. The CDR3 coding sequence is TGTGCCAGCAGCCAAGACGGGAGCTCCTATAATTCACCCCTCCACTTT.

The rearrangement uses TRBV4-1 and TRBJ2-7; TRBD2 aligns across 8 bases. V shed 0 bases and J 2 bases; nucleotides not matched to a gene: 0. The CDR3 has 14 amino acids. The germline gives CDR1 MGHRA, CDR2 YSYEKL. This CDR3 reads CASSQERGAYEQYF. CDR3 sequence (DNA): TGCGCCAGCAGCCAAGAGCGGGGGGCCTACGAGCAGTACTTC.